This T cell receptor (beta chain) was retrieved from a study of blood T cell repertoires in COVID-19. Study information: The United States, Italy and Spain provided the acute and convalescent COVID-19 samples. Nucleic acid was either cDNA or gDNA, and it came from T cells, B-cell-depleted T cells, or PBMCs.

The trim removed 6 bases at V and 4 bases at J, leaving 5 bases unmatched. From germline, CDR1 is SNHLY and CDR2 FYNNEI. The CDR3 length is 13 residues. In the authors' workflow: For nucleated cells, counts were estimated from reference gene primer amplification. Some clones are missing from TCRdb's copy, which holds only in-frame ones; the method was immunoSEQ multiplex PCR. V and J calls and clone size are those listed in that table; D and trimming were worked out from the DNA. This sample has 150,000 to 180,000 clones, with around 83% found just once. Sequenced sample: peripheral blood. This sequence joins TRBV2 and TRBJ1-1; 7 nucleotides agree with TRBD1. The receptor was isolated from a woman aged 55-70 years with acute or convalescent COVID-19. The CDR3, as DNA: TGTGCCAGCAGCTGGACAGGACCCACTGAAGCTTTCTTT. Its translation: CASSWTGPTEAFF. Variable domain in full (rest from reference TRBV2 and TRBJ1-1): EPEVTQTPSHQVTQMGQEVILRCVPISNHLYFYWYRQILGQKVEFLVSFYNNEISEKSEIFDDQFSVERPDGSNFTLKIRSTKLEDSAMYFCASSWTGPTEAFFGQGTRLTVV.